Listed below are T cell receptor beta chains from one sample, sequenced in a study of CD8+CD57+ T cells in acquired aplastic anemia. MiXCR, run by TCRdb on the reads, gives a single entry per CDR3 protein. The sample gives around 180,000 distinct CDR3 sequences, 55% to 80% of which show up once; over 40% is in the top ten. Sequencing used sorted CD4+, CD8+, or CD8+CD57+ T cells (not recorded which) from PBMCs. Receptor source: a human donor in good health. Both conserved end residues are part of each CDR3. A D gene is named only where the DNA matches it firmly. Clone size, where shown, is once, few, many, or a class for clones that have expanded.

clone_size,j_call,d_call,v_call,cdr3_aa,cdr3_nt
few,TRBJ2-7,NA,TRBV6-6,CASSRGMYEQYF,TGTGCCAGCAGCCGGGGGATGTACGAGCAGTACTTC
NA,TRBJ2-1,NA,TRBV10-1,CASSVQGSSYNEQFF,TGCGCCAGCAGTGTACAGGGCTCGTCCTACAATGAGCAGTTCTTC
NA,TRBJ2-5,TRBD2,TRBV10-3,CAISESAGDQETQYF,TGTGCCATCAGTGAGTCGGCGGGAGACCAAGAGACCCAGTACTTC
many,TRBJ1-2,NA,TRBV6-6,CASIGSYHGYTF,TGTGCCAGCATAGGTTCTTATCATGGCTACACCTTC
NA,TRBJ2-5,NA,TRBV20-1,CSARDPARGDQYF,TGCAGTGCTAGAGATCCGGCGAGGGGGGACCAGTACTTC
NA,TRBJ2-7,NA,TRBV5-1,CASSRNEQYF,TGCGCCAGCAGCAGGAACGAGCAGTACTTC
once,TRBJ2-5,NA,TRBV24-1,CATSDRRTIQETQYF,TGTGCCACCAGTGATCGAAGGACTATCCAAGAGACCCAGTACTTC
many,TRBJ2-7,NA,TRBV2,CASSDDGRGAYEQYF,TGTGCCAGCAGTGACGACGGGAGAGGTGCGTACGAGCAGTACTTC
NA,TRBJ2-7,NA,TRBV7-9,CASSLHPYEQYF,TGTGCCAGCAGCTTACACCCCTACGAGCAGTACTTC
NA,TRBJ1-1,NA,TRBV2,CASSGQYNTEAFF,TGTGCCAGCAGTGGCCAGTACAACACTGAAGCTTTCTTT
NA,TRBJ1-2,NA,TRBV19,CASSTWDGYGYTF,TGTGCCAGTAGTACCTGGGACGGTTATGGCTACACCTTC
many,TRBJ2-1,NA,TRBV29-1,CSVEGGANSYNEQFF,TGCAGCGTTGAGGGGGGGGCTAATTCCTACAATGAGCAGTTCTTC
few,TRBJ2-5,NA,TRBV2,CASSVSGQETQYF,TGTGCCAGCAGTGTTTCGGGACAAGAGACCCAGTACTTC
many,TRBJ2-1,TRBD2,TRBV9,CASGGGLASYNEQFF,TGTGCCAGCGGGGGGGGACTAGCGTCCTACAATGAGCAGTTCTTC
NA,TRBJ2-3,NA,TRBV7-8,CASSLTGGSTDTQYF,TGTGCCAGCAGCTTAACGGGCGGGAGCACAGATACGCAGTATTTT
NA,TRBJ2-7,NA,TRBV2,CASSESSYEQYF,TGTGCCAGCAGTGAAAGTAGCTACGAGCAGTACTTC
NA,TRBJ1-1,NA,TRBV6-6,CASSEAKTVWRNTEAFF,TGTGCCAGCAGTGAAGCTAAGACGGTTTGGAGAAACACTGAAGCTTTCTTT
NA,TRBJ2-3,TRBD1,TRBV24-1,CATSDTGTGATDTQYF,TGTGCCACCAGTGACACCGGGACAGGGGCCACAGATACGCAGTATTTT
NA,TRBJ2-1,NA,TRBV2,CAGQEYNEQFF,TGTGCCGGACAAGAATACAATGAGCAGTTCTTC
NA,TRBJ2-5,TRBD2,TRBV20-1,CSAPSGAGTQYF,TGCAGTGCTCCCAGCGGGGCGGGGACCCAGTACTTC
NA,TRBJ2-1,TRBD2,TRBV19,CASSRLRLAGAPSSYNEQFF,TGTGCCAGTAGTAGACTCCGACTAGCGGGGGCCCCGAGCTCCTACAATGAGCAGTTCTTC
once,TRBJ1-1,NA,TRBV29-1,CSVAPRTEAFF,TGCAGCGTTGCGCCCAGGACTGAAGCTTTCTTT
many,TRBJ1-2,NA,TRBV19,CASSPGQSYGYTF,TGTGCCAGTAGCCCTGGACAGAGCTATGGCTACACCTTC
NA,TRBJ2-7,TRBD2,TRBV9,CASSPRLAGSYEQYF,TGTGCCAGCAGCCCCCGACTAGCGGGATCCTACGAGCAGTACTTC
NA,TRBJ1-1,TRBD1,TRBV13,CASSPWDRGEAFF,TGTGCCAGCAGCCCTTGGGACAGGGGTGAAGCTTTCTTT
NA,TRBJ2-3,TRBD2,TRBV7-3,CASSTSGSQSDTQYF,TGTGCCAGCAGTACTAGCGGGAGTCAGTCAGATACGCAGTATTTT
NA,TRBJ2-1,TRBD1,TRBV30,CAWSEGTGGYNEQFF,TGTGCCTGGAGCGAAGGGACAGGAGGATACAATGAGCAGTTCTTC